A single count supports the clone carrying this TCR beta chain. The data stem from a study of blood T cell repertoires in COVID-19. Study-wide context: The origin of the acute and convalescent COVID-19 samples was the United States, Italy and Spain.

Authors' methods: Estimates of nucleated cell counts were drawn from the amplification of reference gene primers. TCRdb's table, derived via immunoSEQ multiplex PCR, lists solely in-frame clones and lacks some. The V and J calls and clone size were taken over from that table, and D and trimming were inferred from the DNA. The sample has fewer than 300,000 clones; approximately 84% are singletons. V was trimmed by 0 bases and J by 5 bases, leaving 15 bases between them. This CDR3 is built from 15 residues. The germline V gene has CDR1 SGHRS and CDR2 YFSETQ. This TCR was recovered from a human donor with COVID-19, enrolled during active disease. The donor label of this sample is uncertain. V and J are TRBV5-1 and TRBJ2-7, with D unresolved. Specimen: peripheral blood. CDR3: CASSLVKEPVHEQYF. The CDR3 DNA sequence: TGCGCCAGCAGCTTGGTTAAGGAGCCGGTCCACGAGCAGTACTTC.